This TCR beta chain was profiled in a study of OX40 agonist ivuxolimab in advanced cancers. Using immunoSEQ multiplex PCR, the repertoire was profiled, and TCRdb retains in-frame clones only, with some absent. This sample has fewer than 75,000 clones, with 80% to 90% found just once. Germline loops: CDR1 MNHNS, CDR2 SASEGT. There are 13 residues in the CDR3. The V end lost 5 bases, the J end lost 2 bases, and 9 bases lay between the germline ends. The sequenced sample was CD4+ or CD8+ T cells sorted from blood, obtained in a trial of the OX40 agonist ivuxolimab. The rearrangement uses TRBV6-1 and TRBJ1-2; D is unresolved. This sequence was found in an adult with an advanced solid tumor such as melanoma, head and neck, liver or kidney cancer. The CDR3 DNA is TGTGCCAGCAGTCTCACAACGAACTATGGCTACACCTTC. It is translated as CASSLTTNYGYTF.